The T cell receptor beta chain under discussion was sequenced for a study of CD8 T cells in ankylosing spondylitis (dated by TCRdb to the late 2010s). Looking at the study overall: T cell receptor beta repertoires were profiled in healthy donors and ankylosing spondylitis patients so that disease-linked TCR variants could be found. Samples of peripheral blood were taken, and for ankylosing spondylitis patients, synovial fluid was collected as well. In total, the full study cohort was made up of 85 to 140 healthy donors and about two dozen ankylosing spondylitis patients. The research as a whole found: A TCR beta motif made up of eight highly homologous amino acid variants appeared to be characteristic of blood from ankylosing spondylitis patients. According to the report, matched synovial fluid samples from ankylosing spondylitis patients were significantly enriched for the disease-linked clones. A CD8+ phenotype was shown by the disease-linked clones, which were found at relatively low frequencies in peripheral blood. Some motif variants were previously reported in synovial fluid and blood of reactive arthritis patients, suggesting common disease-initiation mechanisms.

Ends trimmed: V by 5 bases, J by 5 bases; bases unmatched to a gene: 5. The CDR3 sequence holds 14 residues, the cysteine and phenylalanine included. Only the CDR3 portion is preserved as DNA: 42 bases, with reading frame beginning at the first base. CDR1 and CDR2 (SGHNT, YENEEA) derive from the germline V gene. Sequenced using an Illumina HiSeq 2500. Quantitative 5'-RACE with molecular barcodes was used to prepare TCR beta libraries. The authors' analysis ran thus. To identify disease-linked TCR variants, a new computational method was used, one built on a probabilistic model of VDJ rearrangement. TCRdb reanalyzed the raw reads on its own, using fastp at Q25 for trimming and MiXCR for clone calling, and kept in-frame beta chains. Records with the same CDR3 protein are collapsed into one entry carrying the most frequent genes and DNA. Here the V and J calls rest on TCRdb's processing, not on the authors' analysis. The sample yields roughly 150,000 distinct CDR3 sequences; about 7.3% were counted once. The top ten constitute about an eighth of the sample.

This clonotype was seen a few times. Which antigen it targets is not known. Base qualities are not provided; no much larger clone lies one nucleotide away. This TCR derives from a female donor with ankylosing spondylitis or in good health (not recorded which). The chain links TRBV11-3 with TRBJ2-1; 8 nucleotides in the junction match TRBD1. The specimen sequenced was blood, either unsorted or a sorted T cell fraction (not recorded which). The CDR3 sequence is CASSPGQGDNEQFF. The DNA sequence follows: TGTGCCAGCAGCCCAGGACAGGGAGACAATGAGCAGTTCTTC.